This T cell receptor beta chain was identified during a study of OX40 agonist ivuxolimab in advanced cancers. With respect to the entire study: Ivuxolimab, which targeted the costimulatory receptor OX40 (CD134), was an agonistic, fully human IgG2 monoclonal antibody. Intravenous ivuxolimab was administered to patients every 2 weeks at six dose levels: 0.01, 0.1, 0.3, 1.5, 3 and 10 mg/kg. The monotherapy dose-escalation portion (N ≈ 52 patients) of the phase I ivuxolimab trial is reported in the paper. The point of sequencing TCRbeta in the periphery was to test whether ivuxolimab changed TCR sequence diversity and drove clonal T-cell expansion. Three dose-escalation patients achieved partial responses, one with hepatocellular carcinoma and two with cutaneous melanoma. In the dose-escalation cohort, roughly 80% of patients were male, and the mean age was approximately 55 years, with a range of about 23 to 90. Patients were allowed to have had prior anti-PD-1, anti-PD-L1 or anti-CTLA-4 therapy, and more than 30% of the dose-escalation patients had previously received checkpoint inhibitors. Of the roughly 52 dose-escalation patients, hepatocellular carcinoma was present in around 20, melanoma in approximately 15, renal cell carcinoma in 9 and head and neck cancer in 9. Broad study findings and their caveats: After ivuxolimab, CD8+ T cells had more expanded clones than CD4+ T cells on average. The antigen specificity of the peripheral T cells that underwent clonal expansion was not determined. Partial responders in the 0.1-3.0 mg/kg groups had among the lowest normalized peripheral clonal expansion, especially among CD8+ T cells. Low levels of normalized T-cell clonal expansion were also seen in some patients who did not respond. Clonal expansion of both CD4+ and CD8+ blood T cells was observed from baseline to week 6 at doses 0.1 to 3.0 mg/kg.

Genomic DNA was isolated from the sorted cells so that the TCRbeta CDR3 region could be sequenced. The immunoSEQ Assay was used for sequencing of TCRbeta CDR3 regions. The table comes from immuneACCESS by way of TCRdb, which keeps in-frame sequences with V and J called. Part of the clones is missing from these tables; in studies checked, under half for an unresolved V gene and the rest for unknown reasons. This sample holds tens of thousands of clones; about nine tenths were observed only once. The ten largest account for about 1% of the sample. Patients with autoimmune disease history or receiving systemic immunosuppression were excluded from the trial. Peripheral blood for TCR sequencing was drawn from every dose cohort at baseline, at cycle 4 day 1 and at cycle 7 day 1. The samples were drawn from a first-in-human, open-label, multicenter phase I dose-escalation trial of ivuxolimab. Adults with locally advanced or metastatic melanoma, renal cell, hepatocellular, or head and neck squamous cell carcinoma were enrolled in the trial. Before TCR sequencing, CD4+ T cells and CD8+ T cells from peripheral blood were sorted into separate populations.

The CDR3 runs 14 residues from the cysteine to the phenylalanine. The only DNA kept is the CDR3, 42 bases in frame from the first base. The germline V gene (reference sequence) provides CDR1 SGHKS and CDR2 YYEKEE. V is pared back by 5 bases and J by 0 bases, with 11 bases lying between the germline termini. Remarks on this clone: Its cognate antigen has yet to be identified. Per-base qualities were not stored, and no clone one base away is much larger.

The chain uses TRBV5-5 and TRBJ1-2; possibly the D gene is TRBD1, per 5 matching bases. This receptor was identified in an adult with an advanced solid tumor such as melanoma, head and neck, liver or kidney cancer. Specimen: CD4+ or CD8+ T cells sorted from blood, collected in a trial of the OX40 agonist ivuxolimab. The sequenced DNA: TGTGCCAGCAGTTCCCAGGGAGCTAACTATGGCTACACCTTC. Protein translation: CASSSQGANYGYTF.